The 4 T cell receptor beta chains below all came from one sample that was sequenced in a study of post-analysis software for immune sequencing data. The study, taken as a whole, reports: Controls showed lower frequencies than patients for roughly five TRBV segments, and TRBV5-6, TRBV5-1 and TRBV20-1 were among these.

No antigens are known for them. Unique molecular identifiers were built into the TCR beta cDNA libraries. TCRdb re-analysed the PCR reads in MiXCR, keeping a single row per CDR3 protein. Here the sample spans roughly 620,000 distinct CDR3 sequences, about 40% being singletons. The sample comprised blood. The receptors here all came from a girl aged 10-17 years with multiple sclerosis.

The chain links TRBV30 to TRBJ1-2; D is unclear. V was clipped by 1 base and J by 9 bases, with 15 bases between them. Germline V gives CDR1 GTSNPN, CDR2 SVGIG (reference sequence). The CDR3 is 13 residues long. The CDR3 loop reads CAWSGMVLGSYTF. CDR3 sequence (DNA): TGTGCCTGGAGTGGTATGGTCCTAGGAAGCTACACCTTC. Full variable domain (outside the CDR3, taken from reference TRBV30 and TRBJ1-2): SQTIHQWPATLVQPVGSPLSLECTVEGTSNPNLYWYRQAAGRGLQLLFYSVGIGQISSEVPQNLSASRPQDRQFILSSKKLLLSDSGFYLCAWSGMVLGSYTFGSGTRLTVV.

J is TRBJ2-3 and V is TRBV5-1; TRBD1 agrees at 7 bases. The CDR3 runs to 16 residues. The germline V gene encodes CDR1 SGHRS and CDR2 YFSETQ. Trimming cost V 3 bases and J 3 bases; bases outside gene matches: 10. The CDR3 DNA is TGCGCCAGCAGCTCGAATCCTACAGGGGCAACAGATACGCAGTATTTT. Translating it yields CASSSNPTGATDTQYF. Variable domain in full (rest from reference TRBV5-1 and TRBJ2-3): KAGVTQTPRYLIKTRGQQVTLSCSPISGHRSVSWYQQTPGQGLQFLFEYFSETQRNKGNFPGRFSGRQFSNSRSEMNVSTLELGDSALYLCASSSNPTGATDTQYFGPGTRLTVL.

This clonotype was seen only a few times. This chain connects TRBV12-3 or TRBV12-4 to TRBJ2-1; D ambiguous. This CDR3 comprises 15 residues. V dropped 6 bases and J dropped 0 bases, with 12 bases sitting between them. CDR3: CASRPGRSSYNEQFF. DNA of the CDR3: TGTGCCAGCAGACCCGGACGGAGCTCCTACAATGAGCAGTTCTTC.

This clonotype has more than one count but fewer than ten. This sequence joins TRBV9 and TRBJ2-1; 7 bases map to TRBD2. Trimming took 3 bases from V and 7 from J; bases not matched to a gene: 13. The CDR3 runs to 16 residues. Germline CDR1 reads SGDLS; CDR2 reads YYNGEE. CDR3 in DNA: TGTGCCAGCAGCGAGGGAGCGGGAAAGGGTTGGAATGAGCAGTTCTTC. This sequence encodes CASSEGAGKGWNEQFF.